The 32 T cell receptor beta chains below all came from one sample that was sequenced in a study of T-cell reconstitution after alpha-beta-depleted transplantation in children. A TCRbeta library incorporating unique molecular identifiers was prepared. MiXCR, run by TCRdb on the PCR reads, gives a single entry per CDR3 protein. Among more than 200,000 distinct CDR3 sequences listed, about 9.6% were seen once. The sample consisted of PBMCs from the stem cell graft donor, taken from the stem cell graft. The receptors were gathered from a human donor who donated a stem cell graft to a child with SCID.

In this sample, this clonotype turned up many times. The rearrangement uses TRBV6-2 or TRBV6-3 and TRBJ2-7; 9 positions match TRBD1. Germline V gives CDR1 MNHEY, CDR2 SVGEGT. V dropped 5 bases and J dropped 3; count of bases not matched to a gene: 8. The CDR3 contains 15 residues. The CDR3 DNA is TGTGCCAGCAGTCCAAGGACAGGGGAAGGCTACGAGCAGTACTTC. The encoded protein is CASSPRTGEGYEQYF.

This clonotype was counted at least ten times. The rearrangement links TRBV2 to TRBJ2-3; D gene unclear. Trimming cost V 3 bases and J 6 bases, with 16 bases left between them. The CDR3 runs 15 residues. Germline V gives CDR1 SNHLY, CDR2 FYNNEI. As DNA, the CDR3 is TGTGCCAGCAGTGACCCTGGACCGCCGGATGATACGCAGTATTTT. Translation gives CASSDPGPPDDTQYF.

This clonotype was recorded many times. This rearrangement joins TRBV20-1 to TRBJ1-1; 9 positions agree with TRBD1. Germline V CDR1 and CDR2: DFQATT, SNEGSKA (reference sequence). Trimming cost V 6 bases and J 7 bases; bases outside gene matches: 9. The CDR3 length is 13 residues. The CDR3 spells CSALDRGGLEAFF. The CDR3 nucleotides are TGCAGTGCCCTGGACAGGGGCGGACTTGAAGCTTTCTTT.

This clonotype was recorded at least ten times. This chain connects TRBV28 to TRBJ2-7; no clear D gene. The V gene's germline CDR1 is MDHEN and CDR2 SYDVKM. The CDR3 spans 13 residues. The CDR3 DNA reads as TGTTCCTCCCGGATATCAACCACCTACGAGCAGTACTTC. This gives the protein CSSRISTTYEQYF.

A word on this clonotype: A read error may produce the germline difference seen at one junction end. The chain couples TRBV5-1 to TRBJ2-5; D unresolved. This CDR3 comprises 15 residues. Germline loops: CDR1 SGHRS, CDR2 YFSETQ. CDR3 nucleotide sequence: TGCGCCATCAGCAGCTATTTGACCGATCAAGAGACCCAGTACTTC. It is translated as CAISSYLTDQETQYF.

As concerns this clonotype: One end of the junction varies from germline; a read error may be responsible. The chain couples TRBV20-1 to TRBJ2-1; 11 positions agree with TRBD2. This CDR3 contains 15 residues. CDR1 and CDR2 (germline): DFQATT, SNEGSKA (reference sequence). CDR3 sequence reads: CSARDGVAGGHEQSF. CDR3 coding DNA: TGCAGTGCTAGAGATGGGGTAGCGGGGGGGCATGAGCAGTCCTTC.

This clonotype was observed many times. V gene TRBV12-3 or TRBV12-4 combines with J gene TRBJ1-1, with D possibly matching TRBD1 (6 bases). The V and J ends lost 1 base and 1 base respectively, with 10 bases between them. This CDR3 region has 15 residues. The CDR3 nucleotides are TGTGCCAGCAGTTTAGGGGGGCAGGGGAACACTGAAGCTTTCTTT. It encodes CASSLGGQGNTEAFF.

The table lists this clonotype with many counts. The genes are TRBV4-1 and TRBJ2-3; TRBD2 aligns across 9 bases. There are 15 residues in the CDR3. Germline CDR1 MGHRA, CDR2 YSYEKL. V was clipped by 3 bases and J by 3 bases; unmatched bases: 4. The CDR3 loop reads CASSQGGLATDTQYF. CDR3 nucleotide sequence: TGCGCCAGCAGCCAGGGAGGACTAGCGACAGATACGCAGTATTTT.

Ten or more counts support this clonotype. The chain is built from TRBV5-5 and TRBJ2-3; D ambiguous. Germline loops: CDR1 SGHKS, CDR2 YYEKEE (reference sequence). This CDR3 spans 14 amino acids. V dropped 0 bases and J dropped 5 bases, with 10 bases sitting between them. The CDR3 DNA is TGTGCCAGCAGCTTGGGGCCTACCCGAGATACGCAGTATTTT. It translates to CASSLGPTRDTQYF.

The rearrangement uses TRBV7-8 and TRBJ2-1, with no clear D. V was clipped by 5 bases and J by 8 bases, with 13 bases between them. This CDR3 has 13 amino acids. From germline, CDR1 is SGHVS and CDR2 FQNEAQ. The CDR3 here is CASSPRWVDEQFF. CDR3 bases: TGTGCCAGCAGCCCCAGATGGGTCGATGAGCAGTTCTTC.

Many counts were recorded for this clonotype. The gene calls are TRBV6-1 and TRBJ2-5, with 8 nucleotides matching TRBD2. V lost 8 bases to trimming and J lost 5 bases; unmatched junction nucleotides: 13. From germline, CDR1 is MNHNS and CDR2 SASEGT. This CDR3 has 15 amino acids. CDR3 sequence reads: CASRPRGATKETQYF. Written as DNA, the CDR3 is TGTGCCAGCCGACCGCGGGGGGCTACGAAGGAGACCCAGTACTTC.

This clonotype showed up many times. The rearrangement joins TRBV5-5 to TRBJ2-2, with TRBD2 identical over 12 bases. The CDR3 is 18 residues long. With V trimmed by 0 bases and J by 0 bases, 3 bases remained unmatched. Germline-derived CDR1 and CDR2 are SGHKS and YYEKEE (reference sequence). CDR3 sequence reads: CASSLGLAGGPNTGELFF. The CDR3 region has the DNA TGTGCCAGCAGCTTGGGCCTAGCGGGGGGGCCGAACACCGGGGAGCTGTTTTTT.

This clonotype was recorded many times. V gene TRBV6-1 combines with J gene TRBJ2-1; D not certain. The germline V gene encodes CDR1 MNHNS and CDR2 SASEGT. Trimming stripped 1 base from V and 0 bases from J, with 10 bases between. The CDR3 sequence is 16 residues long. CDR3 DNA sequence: TGTGCCAGCAGTGAAGGGGTGGGGTTCTCCTACAATGAGCAGTTCTTC. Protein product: CASSEGVGFSYNEQFF.

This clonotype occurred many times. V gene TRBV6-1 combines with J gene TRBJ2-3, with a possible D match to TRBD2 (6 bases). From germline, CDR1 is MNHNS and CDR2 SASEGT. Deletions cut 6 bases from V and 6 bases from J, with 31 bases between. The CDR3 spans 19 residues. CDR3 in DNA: TGTGCCAGCAGCCCCAAATCTAGCGTGGTTCAAAGCGTTGTGGATACGCAGTATTTT. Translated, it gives CASSPKSSVVQSVVDTQYF.

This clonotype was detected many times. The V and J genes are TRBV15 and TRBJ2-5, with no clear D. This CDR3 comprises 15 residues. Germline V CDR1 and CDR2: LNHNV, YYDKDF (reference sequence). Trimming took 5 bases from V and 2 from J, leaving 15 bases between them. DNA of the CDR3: TGTGCCACCAGCGGAAGACTGTTAATTCAAGAGACCCAGTACTTC. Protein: CATSGRLLIQETQYF.

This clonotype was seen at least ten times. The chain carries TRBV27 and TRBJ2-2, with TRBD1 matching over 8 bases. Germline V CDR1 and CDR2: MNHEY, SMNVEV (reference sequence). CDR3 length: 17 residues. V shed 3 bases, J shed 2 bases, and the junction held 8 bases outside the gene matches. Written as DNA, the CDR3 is TGTGCCAGCAGTTTGTTAATGGGGACAGGAAACACCGGGGAGCTGTTTTTT. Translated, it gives CASSLLMGTGNTGELFF.

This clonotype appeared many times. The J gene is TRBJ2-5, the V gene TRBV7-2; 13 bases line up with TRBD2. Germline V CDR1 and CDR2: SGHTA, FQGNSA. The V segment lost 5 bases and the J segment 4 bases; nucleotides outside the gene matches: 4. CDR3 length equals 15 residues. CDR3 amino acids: CASSQTSGGGETQYF. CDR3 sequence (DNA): TGTGCCAGCAGCCAAACTAGCGGGGGGGGAGAGACCCAGTACTTC. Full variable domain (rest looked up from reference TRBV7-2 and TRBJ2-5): GAGVSQSPSNKVTEKGKDVELRCDPISGHTALYWYRQSLGQGLEFLIYFQGNSAPDKSGLPSDRFSAERTGGSVSTLTIQRTQQEDSAVYLCASSQTSGGGETQYFGPGTRLLVL.

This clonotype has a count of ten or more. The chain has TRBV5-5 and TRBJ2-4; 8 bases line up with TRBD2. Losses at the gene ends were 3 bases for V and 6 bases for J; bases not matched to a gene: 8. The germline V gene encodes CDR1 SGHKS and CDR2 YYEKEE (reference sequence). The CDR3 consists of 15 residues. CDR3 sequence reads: CASSSITRGGNIQYF. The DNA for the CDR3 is TGTGCCAGCAGCTCGATCACCCGGGGGGGAAACATTCAGTACTTC.

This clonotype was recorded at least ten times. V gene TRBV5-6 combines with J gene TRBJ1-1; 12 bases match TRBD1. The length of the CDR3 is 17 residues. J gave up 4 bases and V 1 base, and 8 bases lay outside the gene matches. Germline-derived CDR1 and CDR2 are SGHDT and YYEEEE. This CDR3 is CASSLLGGQGARTEAFF. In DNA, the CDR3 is TGTGCCAGCAGCTTGCTGGGGGGACAGGGGGCGCGCACTGAAGCTTTCTTT.

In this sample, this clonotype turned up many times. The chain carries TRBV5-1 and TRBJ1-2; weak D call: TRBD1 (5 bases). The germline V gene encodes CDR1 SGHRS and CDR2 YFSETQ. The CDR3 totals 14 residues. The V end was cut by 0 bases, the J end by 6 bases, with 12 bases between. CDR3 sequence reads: CASSLDYQGNGYTF. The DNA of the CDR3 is TGCGCCAGCAGCTTGGATTACCAGGGCAATGGCTACACCTTC.

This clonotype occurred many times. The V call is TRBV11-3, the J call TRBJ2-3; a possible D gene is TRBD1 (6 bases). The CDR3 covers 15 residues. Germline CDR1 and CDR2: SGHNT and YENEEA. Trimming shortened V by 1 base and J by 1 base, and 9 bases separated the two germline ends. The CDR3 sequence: CASSLGGQRTDTQYF. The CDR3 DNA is TGTGCCAGCAGCTTAGGAGGACAGCGCACAGATACGCAGTATTTT.

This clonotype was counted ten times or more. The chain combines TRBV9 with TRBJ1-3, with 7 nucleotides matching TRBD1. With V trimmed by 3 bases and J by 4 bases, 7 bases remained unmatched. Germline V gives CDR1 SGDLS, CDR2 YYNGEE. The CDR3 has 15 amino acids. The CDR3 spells CASSGTDRAGNTIYF. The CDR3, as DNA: TGTGCCAGCAGCGGAACCGACAGGGCGGGAAACACCATATATTTT.

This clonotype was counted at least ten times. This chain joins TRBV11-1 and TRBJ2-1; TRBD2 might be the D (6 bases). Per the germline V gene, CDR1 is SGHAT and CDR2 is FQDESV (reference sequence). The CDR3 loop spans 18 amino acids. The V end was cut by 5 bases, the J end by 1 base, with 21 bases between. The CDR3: CASSPIGDSPRSYNEQFF. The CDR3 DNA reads TGTGCCAGCAGCCCCATAGGGGACTCCCCCAGGTCCTACAATGAGCAGTTCTTC. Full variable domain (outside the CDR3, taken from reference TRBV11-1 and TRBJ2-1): EAEVAQSPRYKITEKSQAVAFWCDPISGHATLYWYRQILGQGPELLVQFQDESVVDDSQLPKDRFSAERLKGVDSTLKIQPAELGDSAMYLCASSPIGDSPRSYNEQFFGPGTRLTVL.

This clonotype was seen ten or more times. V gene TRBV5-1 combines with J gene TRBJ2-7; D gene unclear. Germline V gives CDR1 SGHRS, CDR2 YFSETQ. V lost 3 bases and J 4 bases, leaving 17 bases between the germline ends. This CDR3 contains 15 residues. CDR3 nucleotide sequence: TGCGCCAGCAGCTCGCGACAAGGGCCCCCTTACGAGCAGTACTTC. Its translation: CASSSRQGPPYEQYF. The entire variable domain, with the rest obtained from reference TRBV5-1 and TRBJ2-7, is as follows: KAGVTQTPRYLIKTRGQQVTLSCSPISGHRSVSWYQQTPGQGLQFLFEYFSETQRNKGNFPGRFSGRQFSNSRSEMNVSTLELGDSALYLCASSSRQGPPYEQYFGPGTRLTVT.

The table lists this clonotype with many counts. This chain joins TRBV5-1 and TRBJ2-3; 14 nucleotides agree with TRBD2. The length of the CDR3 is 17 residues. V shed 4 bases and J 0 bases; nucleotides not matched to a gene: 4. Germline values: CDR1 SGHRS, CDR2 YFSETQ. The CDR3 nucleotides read TGCGCCAGCAGCGGCCGACTAGCGGGGGGGAGCACAGATACGCAGTATTTT. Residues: CASSGRLAGGSTDTQYF.

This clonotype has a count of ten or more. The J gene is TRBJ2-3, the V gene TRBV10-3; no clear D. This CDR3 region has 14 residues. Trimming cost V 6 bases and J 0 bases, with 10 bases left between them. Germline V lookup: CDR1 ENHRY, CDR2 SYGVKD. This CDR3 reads CAISGSSSTDTQYF. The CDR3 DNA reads TGTGCCATCAGCGGCAGTTCGAGCACAGATACGCAGTATTTT.

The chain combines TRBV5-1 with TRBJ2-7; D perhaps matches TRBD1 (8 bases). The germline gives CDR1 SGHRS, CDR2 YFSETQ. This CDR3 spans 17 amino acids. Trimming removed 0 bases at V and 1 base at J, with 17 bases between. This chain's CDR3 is CASSLGGGTGLSYEQYF. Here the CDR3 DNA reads TGCGCCAGCAGCTTGGGGGGGGGGACAGGCTTATCCTACGAGCAGTACTTC.

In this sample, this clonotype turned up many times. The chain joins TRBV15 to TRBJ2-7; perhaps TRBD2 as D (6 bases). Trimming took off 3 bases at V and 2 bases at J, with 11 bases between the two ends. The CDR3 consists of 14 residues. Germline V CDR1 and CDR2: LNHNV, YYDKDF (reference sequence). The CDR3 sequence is CATSRGGLTYEQYF. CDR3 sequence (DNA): TGTGCCACCAGCAGGGGAGGTCTAACCTACGAGCAGTACTTC.

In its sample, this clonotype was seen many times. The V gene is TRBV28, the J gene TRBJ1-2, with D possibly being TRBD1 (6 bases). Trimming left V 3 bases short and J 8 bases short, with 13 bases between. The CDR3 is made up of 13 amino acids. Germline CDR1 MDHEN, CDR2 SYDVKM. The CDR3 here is CASSFRLGGGYTF. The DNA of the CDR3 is TGTGCCAGCAGTTTCCGATTGGGGGGCGGCTACACCTTC.

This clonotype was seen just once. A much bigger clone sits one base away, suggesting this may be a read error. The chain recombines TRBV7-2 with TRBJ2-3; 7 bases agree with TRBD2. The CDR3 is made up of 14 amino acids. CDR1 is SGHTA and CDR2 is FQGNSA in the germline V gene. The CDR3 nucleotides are TGTGCCAGCACCTCTGGCGGGAGCACAGATACGCTGTATTTT. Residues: CASTSGGSTDTLYF.

The CDR3 reads CASGVGTHSYNEQFF. Here the CDR3 DNA reads TGTGCCAGCGGAGTGGGGACCCACTCCTACAATGAGCAGTTCTTC. The chain joins TRBV18 to TRBJ2-1, with D perhaps assigned TRBD1 or TRBD2 (5 bases each). The CDR3 runs to 15 residues. The V end was cut by 8 bases, the J end by 0 bases, with 14 bases between. The germline V gene has CDR1 KGHSH and CDR2 LQKENI.

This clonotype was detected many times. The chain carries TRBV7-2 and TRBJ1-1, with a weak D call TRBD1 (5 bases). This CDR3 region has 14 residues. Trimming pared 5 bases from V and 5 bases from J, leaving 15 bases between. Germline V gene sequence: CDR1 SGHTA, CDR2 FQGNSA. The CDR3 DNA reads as TGTGCCAGCAGCCGTCTCGGGGCCGGGACTGAAGCTTTCTTT. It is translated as CASSRLGAGTEAFF.